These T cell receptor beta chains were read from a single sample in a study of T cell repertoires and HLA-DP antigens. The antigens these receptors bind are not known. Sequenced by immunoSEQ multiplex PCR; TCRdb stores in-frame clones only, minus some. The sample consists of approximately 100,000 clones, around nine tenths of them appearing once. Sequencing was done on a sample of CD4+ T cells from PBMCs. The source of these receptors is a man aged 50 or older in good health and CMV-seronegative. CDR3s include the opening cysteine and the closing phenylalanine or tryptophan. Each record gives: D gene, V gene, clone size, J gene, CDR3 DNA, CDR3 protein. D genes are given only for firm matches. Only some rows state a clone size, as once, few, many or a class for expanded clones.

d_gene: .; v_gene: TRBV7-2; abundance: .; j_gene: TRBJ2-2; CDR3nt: TGTGCCAGCAGCTTAGAAATACTAGCCTCTGGGGAGCTGTTTTTT; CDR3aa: CASSLEILASGELFF
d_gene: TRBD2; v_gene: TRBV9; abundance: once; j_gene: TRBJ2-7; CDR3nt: TGTGCCAGCAGCACGCGGGGAGGGCACCTTAAAGACGAGCAGTACTTC; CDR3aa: CASSTRGGHLKDEQYF
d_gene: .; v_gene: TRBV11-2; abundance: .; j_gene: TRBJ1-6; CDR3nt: TGTGCCAGCAGCTTAGAACCCCAGCGGGGTAATTCACCCCTCCACTTT; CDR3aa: CASSLEPQRGNSPLHF
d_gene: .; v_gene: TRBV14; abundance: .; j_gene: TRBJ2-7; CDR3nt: TGTGCCAGCTCGACGGGAGCCTACGAGCAGTACTTC; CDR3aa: CASSTGAYEQYF
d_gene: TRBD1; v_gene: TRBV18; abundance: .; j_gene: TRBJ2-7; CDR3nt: TGTGCCAGCTCAGCGGACAGGTTCTCCTACGAGCAGTACTTC; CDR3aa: CASSADRFSYEQYF
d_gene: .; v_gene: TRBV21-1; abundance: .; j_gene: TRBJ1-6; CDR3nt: TGTGCCAGCACCATAGTTTGGGAGGGGGCCTCACCCCTCCACTTT; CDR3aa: CASTIVWEGASPLHF
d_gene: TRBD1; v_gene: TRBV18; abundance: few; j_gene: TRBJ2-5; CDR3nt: TGTGCCAGCTCACCAGGACAGGCGTACCAAGAGACCCAGTACTTC; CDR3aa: CASSPGQAYQETQYF
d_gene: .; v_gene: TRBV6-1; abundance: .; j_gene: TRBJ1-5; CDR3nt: TGTGCCAGCAGGGGGTTGACTGATAATTTTTCCGGTCAGCATTTT; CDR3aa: CASRGLTDNFSGQHF
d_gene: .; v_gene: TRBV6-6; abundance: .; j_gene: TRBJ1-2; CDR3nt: TGTGCCAGCAGTTACTCCCGGGGGAGGAACTATGGCTACACCTTC; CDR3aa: CASSYSRGRNYGYTF
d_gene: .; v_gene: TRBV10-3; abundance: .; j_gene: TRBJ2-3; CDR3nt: TGTGCCATCAGTGTAGGGGCTAGCACAGATACGCAGTATTTT; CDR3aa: CAISVGASTDTQYF
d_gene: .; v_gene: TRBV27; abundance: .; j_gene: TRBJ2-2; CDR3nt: TGTGCCAGCAGTGCTCGCAAACGCTGGACCGACTGCGAACACCGGGGAGCTGTTTTT; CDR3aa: CASSARKRWTDCEHRGAVF
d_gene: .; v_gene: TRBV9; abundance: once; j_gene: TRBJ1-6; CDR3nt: TGTGCCAGCACCTCCGGCCAGGGAATTAATTCACCCCTCCACTTT; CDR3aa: CASTSGQGINSPLHF
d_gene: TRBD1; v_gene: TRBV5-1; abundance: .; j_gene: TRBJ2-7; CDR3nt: TGCGCCAGCAAAATGACAGGGTTAGATTCCTACGAGCAGTACTTC; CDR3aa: CASKMTGLDSYEQYF
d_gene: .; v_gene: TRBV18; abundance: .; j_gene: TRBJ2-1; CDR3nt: TGTGCCAGCTCACCACTAGCGGAAATCAATGAGCAGTTCTTC; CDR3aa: CASSPLAEINEQFF
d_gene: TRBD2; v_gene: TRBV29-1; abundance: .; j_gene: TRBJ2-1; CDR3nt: TGCAGCGCGTTGACTAGCGCCGCTTGGCAGTTCTTC; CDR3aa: CSALTSAAWQFF
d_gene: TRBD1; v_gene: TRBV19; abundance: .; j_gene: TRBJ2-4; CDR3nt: TGTGCCAGTAGTCTTAGACCAGGGGGCCCGGACATTCAGTACTTC; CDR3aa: CASSLRPGGPDIQYF
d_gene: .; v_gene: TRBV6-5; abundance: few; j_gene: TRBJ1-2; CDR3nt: TGTGCCAGCAGTTTAGAAGGGTACTATGGCTACACCTTC; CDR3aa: CASSLEGYYGYTF
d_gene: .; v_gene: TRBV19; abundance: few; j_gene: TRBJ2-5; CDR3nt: TGTGCCAGTAGGCAGGGGCTAGAGACCCAGTACTTC; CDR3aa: CASRQGLETQYF
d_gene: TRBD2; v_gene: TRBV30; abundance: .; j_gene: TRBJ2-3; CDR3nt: TGTGCCTGGAGTGGTTGGCGGGGGGTCACAGATACGCAGTATTTT; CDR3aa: CAWSGWRGVTDTQYF
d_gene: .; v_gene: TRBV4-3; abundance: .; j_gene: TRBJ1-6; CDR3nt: TGCGCCAGCAGCCAAGGGGAGGGTTCACCCCTCCACTTT; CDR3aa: CASSQGEGSPLHF
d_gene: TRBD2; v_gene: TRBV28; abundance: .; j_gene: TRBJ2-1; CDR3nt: TGTGCCAGCAGTTTTCAGCGGGAGAGATACAATGAGCAGTTCTTC; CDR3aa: CASSFQRERYNEQFF
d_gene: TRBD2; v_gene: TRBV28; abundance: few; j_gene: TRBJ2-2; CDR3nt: TGTGCCAGCAGCCCGGGACTACCGAACACCGGGGAGCTGTTTTTT; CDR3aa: CASSPGLPNTGELFF
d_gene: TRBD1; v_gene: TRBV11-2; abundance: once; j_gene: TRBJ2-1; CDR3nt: TGTGCCAGCAGCTTAGATTGGGAGGACAGGGGGAACAATGAGCAGTTCTTC; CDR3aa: CASSLDWEDRGNNEQFF
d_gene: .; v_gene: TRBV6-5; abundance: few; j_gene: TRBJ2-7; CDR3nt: TGTGCCAGCAGTCGGACGGCCAGGCGCGAGCAGTACTTC; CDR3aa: CASSRTARREQYF
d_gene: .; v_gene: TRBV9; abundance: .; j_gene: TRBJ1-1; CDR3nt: TGTGCCAGCAGCGCTCGTTACAAGAACACTGAAGCTTTCTTT; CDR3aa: CASSARYKNTEAFF
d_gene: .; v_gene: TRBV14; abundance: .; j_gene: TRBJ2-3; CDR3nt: TGTGCCAGCAGCCAAGCTCCGGGACAACCCACAGATACGCAGTATTTT; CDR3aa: CASSQAPGQPTDTQYF
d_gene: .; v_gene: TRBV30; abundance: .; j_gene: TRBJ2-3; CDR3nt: TGTGCCTGGAGTCGAGAGAGCACAGATACGCAGTATTTT; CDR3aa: CAWSRESTDTQYF
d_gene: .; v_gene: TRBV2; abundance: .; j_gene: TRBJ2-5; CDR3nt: TGTGCCAGCTCGTCAGGGGTCCAAGAGACCCAGTACTTC; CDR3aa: CASSSGVQETQYF
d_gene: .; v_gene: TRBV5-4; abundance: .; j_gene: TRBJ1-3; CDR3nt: TGTGCCAGCAGCTCAGCGACCCTGACAGGTGGTGGAAACACCATATATTTT; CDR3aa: CASSSATLTGGGNTIYF
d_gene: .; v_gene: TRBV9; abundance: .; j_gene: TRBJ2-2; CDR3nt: TGTGCCAGCAGCCAGTTTCAGACCCCTAACACCGGGGAGCTGTTTTTT; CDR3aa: CASSQFQTPNTGELFF
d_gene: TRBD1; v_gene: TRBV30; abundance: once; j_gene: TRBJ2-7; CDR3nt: TGTGCCTGGACTTTCGGACAGGGACCCTACGAGCAGTACTTC; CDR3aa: CAWTFGQGPYEQYF
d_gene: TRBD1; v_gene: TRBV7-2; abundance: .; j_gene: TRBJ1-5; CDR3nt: TGTGCCAGCAGCCCCCAGACAGGGACTAAAAGCAATCAGCCCCAGCATTTT; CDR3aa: CASSPQTGTKSNQPQHF
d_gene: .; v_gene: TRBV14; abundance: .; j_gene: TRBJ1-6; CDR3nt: TGTGCCAGCAGCCAAGAACTACTTCGTAATTCACCCCTCCACTTT; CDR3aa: CASSQELLRNSPLHF
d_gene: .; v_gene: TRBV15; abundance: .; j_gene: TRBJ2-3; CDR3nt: TGTGCCACCAGCAGAGATCTGGATTTTGTGGGCACAGATACGCAGTATTTT; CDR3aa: CATSRDLDFVGTDTQYF
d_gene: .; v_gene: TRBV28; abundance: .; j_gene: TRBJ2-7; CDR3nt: TGTGCCAGCAGTTTAGGGGCCTCCTACGAGCAGTACTTC; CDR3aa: CASSLGASYEQYF
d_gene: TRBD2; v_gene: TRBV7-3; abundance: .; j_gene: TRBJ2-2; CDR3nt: TGTGCCAGCAGCTTAATAAGTACTAGCGGGGGATTAACCGGGGAGCTGTTTTTT; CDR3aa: CASSLISTSGGLTGELFF
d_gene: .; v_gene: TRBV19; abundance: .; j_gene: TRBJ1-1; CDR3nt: TGTGCCAGTAGTTCCGTCGCCAGGCTGAACACTGAAGCTTTCTTT; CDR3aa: CASSSVARLNTEAFF
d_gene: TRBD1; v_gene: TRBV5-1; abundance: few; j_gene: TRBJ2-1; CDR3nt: TGCGCCAGCAGCTTGGTTGGGACAGGGGTCAATGAGCAGTTCTTC; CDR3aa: CASSLVGTGVNEQFF
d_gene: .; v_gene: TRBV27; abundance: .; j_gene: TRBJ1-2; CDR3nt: TGTGCCAGCAGTTTGAAGCCTTTTGGTGGCTACACCTTC; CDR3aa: CASSLKPFGGYTF
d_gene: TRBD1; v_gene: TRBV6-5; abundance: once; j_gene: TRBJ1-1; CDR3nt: TGTGCCAGCAGCAGACAGGGGGCGAGAACTGAAGCTTTCTTT; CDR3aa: CASSRQGARTEAFF
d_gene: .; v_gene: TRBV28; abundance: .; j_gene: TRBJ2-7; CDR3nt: TGTGCCAGCAGTCCGATAGCCTACGAGCAGTACTTC; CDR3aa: CASSPIAYEQYF
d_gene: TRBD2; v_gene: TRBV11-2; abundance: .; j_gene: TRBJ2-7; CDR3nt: TGTGCCAGCAGCTTGGGTACTAGCGTCACCTACGAGCAGTACTTC; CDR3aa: CASSLGTSVTYEQYF
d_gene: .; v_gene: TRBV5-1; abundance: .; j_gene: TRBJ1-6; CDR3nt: TGCGCCAGCAGCTTGGGGGTGGGTGATAATTCACCCCTCCACTTT; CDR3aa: CASSLGVGDNSPLHF
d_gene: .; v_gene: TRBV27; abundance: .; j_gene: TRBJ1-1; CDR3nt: TGTGCCAGCAGTACAGGGTTTTCAGGCACTGAAGCTTTCTTT; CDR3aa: CASSTGFSGTEAFF
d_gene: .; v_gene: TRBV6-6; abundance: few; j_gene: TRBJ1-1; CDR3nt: TGTGCCACCAATCCCACTAGGAACACTGAAGCTTTCTTT; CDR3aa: CATNPTRNTEAFF
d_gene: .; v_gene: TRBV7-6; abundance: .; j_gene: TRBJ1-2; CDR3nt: TGTGCCAGCAGCCCAGACGCCGTCTATGGCTACACCTTC; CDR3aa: CASSPDAVYGYTF
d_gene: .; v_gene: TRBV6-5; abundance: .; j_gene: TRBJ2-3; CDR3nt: TGTGCCAGCAGCCAGACTACAGATACGCAGTATTTT; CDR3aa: CASSQTTDTQYF